The 29 T cell receptor beta chains below were found in one sample sequenced in a study of blood T cell repertoires in COVID-19. Here immunoSEQ multiplex PCR was the method, and the copy in TCRdb shows in-frame clones only, minus some. The table records some 78,000 clones, approximately 84% of them present only once. Material for sequencing was peripheral blood. These receptor sequences come from a man in his 60s with active or convalescent COVID-19.

This clone was observed a few times. The CDR3 DNA sequence: TGCGCCAGCAGAGAAGGACAGGAGGTCTATGGCTACACCTTC. Protein: CASREGQEVYGYTF. V gene TRBV10-1 combines with J gene TRBJ1-2, with 7 bases aligning to TRBD1. CDR1 is WNHNN and CDR2 is SYGVQD in the germline V gene (reference sequence). V shed 6 bases, J shed 4 bases, and the junction held 8 bases outside the gene matches. CDR3 size: 14 residues.

The J gene is TRBJ2-5, the V gene TRBV12-3 or TRBV12-4, with D uncertain. Trimming removed 2 bases at V and 9 bases at J, with 10 bases between. The length of the CDR3 is 12 residues. As DNA, the CDR3 is TGTGCCAGCAGTTTACCAGGTCCGTCCCAGTACTTC. This translates into CASSLPGPSQYF.

The chain uses TRBV21-1 and TRBJ1-2; TRBD1, the table's D call, lacks a check against the DNA. TRBV21-1 is termed a pseudogene. The length of the CDR3 is 17 residues. The CDR3 spells CASSGRGRGQFNYGYTF. The CDR3 bases are TGTGCCAGCAGCGGAAGGGGGCGAGGGCAATTTAACTATGGCTACACCTTC.

The V gene is TRBV5-6, the J gene TRBJ1-6; 8 positions match TRBD1. The length of the CDR3 is 14 residues. J gave up 10 bases and V 4 bases, and 7 bases lay outside the gene matches. Per germline, CDR1 SGHDT and CDR2 YYEEEE. The CDR3 DNA is TGTGCCAGCAGCACGGACAGGGTACGATCACCCCTCCACTTT. Residues: CASSTDRVRSPLHF.

The rearrangement links TRBV7-2 to TRBJ2-7; TRBD1 might be the D (6 bases). V gave up 6 bases and J gave up 2 bases, with 26 bases separating them. The CDR3 totals 18 residues. CDR1 and CDR2 from the germline V gene are SGHTA and FQGNSA. CDR3 sequence (DNA): TGTGCCAGCAGTGCCGGAGAAGTCCCGGGACACCAAACCTACGAGCAGTACTTC. It specifies CASSAGEVPGHQTYEQYF.

V and J are TRBV6-5 and TRBJ2-3; the D gene is possibly TRBD1 (6 bases). Germline assignment: CDR1 MNHEY and CDR2 SVGAGI. V was clipped by 6 bases and J by 2 bases, with 15 bases between them. The CDR3 is 15 amino acids. For the CDR3, the DNA is TGTGCCAGCAGAGTTGACAGGACCTTCACAGATACGCAGTATTTT. Its protein product is CASRVDRTFTDTQYF.

The chain joins TRBV2 to TRBJ1-3; TRBD1 aligns across 8 bases. Germline-derived CDR1 and CDR2 are SNHLY and FYNNEI. V lost 6 bases, J lost 2 bases, and 9 bases stayed unmatched. This CDR3 is built from 16 residues. CDR3 residues: CASRVPGTGTGNTIYF. CDR3 bases: TGTGCCAGCAGAGTTCCCGGGACAGGTACTGGAAACACCATATATTTT.

This rearrangement joins TRBV7-9 to TRBJ2-2, with 9 nucleotides matching TRBD1. V was clipped by 1 base and J by 3 bases; unmatched bases: 9. Germline CDR1 SEHNR, CDR2 FQNEAQ (reference sequence). CDR3 length: 18 residues. The DNA of the CDR3 is TGTGCCAGCAGCTTAGATGGACAGGGGATTATTTACACCGGGGAGCTGTTTTTT. Protein sequence: CASSLDGQGIIYTGELFF.

The V gene is TRBV19, the J gene TRBJ1-2; 10 bases are a match to TRBD1. The CDR3 runs to 15 residues. The trim removed 7 bases at V and 8 bases at J, leaving 13 bases unmatched. Germline V gene lookup returns CDR1 LNHDA and CDR2 SQIVND (reference sequence). DNA for the CDR3: TGTGCCAGTATTCTTGGAACCGGGACAGGGGTCGGCTACACCTTC. Translation gives CASILGTGTGVGYTF.

The rearrangement uses TRBV28 and TRBJ2-7, with 8 bases aligning to TRBD1. This CDR3 spans 14 amino acids. CDR1 and CDR2 (germline): MDHEN, SYDVKM. The V gene end was trimmed by 5 bases and the J gene end by 3 bases; junction bases not matched to a gene: 6. CDR3 sequence: CASSPGTGIYEQYF. The CDR3 DNA is TGTGCCAGCAGTCCCGGGACAGGTATCTACGAGCAGTACTTC.

The chain joins TRBV28 to TRBJ1-2; a weak D match, TRBD1 (6 bases). V dropped 5 bases and J dropped 0 bases, with 13 bases sitting between them. The CDR3 is made up of 15 amino acids. Germline-derived CDR1 and CDR2 are MDHEN and SYDVKM. DNA of the CDR3: TGTGCCAGCAGTCGGACAGTTACCTCTAACTATGGCTACACCTTC. Amino acid sequence: CASSRTVTSNYGYTF.

The chain combines TRBV4-3 with TRBJ1-2; TRBD1 aligns across 8 bases. Germline-derived CDR1 and CDR2 are LGHNA and YSLEER. The CDR3 length is 13 residues. V shed 2 bases, J shed 10 bases, and the junction held 6 bases outside the gene matches. CDR3 in DNA: TGCGCCAGCAGCCAAAAGGCAGGGGGCTACTACACCTTC. As protein: CASSQKAGGYYTF.

This clone was seen a handful of times. This chain uses TRBV28 with TRBJ2-1; 8 bases are a match to TRBD2. Per germline, CDR1 MDHEN and CDR2 SYDVKM. V trimming: 3 bases; J trimming: 10 bases; junction bases outside the gene matches: 20. The CDR3 consists of 18 residues. CDR3 region: CASSFLRLMADGGEEQFF. The CDR3 nucleotides read TGTGCCAGCAGTTTTTTACGACTGATGGCGGACGGGGGGGAAGAGCAGTTCTTC.

The chain carries TRBV5-4 and TRBJ2-1; 9 positions match TRBD1. The germline CDR1 and CDR2 sequences are SGHNT and YYREEE (reference sequence). The CDR3 has 17 residues. V dropped 5 bases and J dropped 0; count of bases not matched to a gene: 9. This CDR3 reads CASRPGTGFSSYNEQFF. CDR3 nucleotide sequence: TGTGCCAGCAGGCCCGGGACAGGGTTTAGCTCCTACAATGAGCAGTTCTTC. Together with reference TRBV5-4 and TRBJ2-1, the CDR3 gives the full variable domain: ETGVTQSPTHLIKTRGQQVTLRCSSQSGHNTVSWYQQALGQGPQFIFQYYREEENGRGNFPPRFSGLQFPNYSSELNVNALELDDSALYLCASRPGTGFSSYNEQFFGPGTRLTVL.

In this sample, this clone turned up a few times. The V and J genes are TRBV19 and TRBJ1-2; a weak D match, TRBD1 (5 bases). The CDR3 sequence is 15 residues long. Germline V lookup: CDR1 LNHDA, CDR2 SQIVND (reference sequence). V lost 1 base and J 3 bases, leaving 12 bases between the germline ends. CDR3: CASSIGSSGDYGYTF. The CDR3 region has the DNA TGTGCCAGTAGTATAGGTTCATCGGGGGACTATGGCTACACCTTC.

The J gene is TRBJ2-1, the V gene TRBV24-1; D is uncertain. The V gene lost 3 bases and the J gene lost 6 bases, with 8 bases spanning the gap. The CDR3 contains 13 residues. The germline V gene has CDR1 KGHDR and CDR2 SFDVKD. The CDR3 nucleotides read TGTGCCACCAGTGATACAGTTAGCAATGAGCAGTTCTTC. It translates to CATSDTVSNEQFF.

The chain combines TRBV9 with TRBJ2-5; no reliable D call. The ends were cut back, 0 bases at V and 4 bases at J, with 16 bases in the middle. This CDR3 is built from 16 residues. Per germline, CDR1 SGDLS and CDR2 YYNGEE. The DNA of the CDR3 is TGTGCCAGCAGCGTAGGTTTCAGGTTTTCGACAGAGACCCAGTACTTC. It encodes CASSVGFRFSTETQYF.

The chain carries TRBV7-6 and TRBJ2-5, with D perhaps TRBD2 (5 bases). Looked up from germline, CDR1 is SGHVS and CDR2 is FNYEAQ. V lost 3 bases and J lost 5, with 19 bases in between. The CDR3 runs to 16 residues. The CDR3 reads CASSFFLDSAGETQYF. DNA for the CDR3: TGTGCCAGCAGCTTTTTCTTGGACTCGGCGGGCGAGACCCAGTACTTC.

V is TRBV9 and J is TRBJ1-1, with a weak D call TRBD1 (5 bases). Trimming pared 3 bases from V and 0 bases from J, leaving 12 bases between. CDR3 length: 15 residues. CDR1 and CDR2 from the germline V gene are SGDLS and YYNGEE. CDR3 DNA: TGTGCCAGCAGCGGATCGGACACACTGAACACTGAAGCTTTCTTT. It specifies CASSGSDTLNTEAFF.

V gene TRBV15 combines with J gene TRBJ1-1; the D is unclear. V was trimmed by 0 bases and J by 8 bases, leaving 16 bases between them. Germline CDR1 LNHNV, CDR2 YYDKDF (reference sequence). There are 15 residues in the CDR3. CDR3 nucleotide sequence: TGTGCCACCAGCAGAGATCGCTTGGAGGTCGAAGAAGCTTTCTTT. Protein product: CATSRDRLEVEEAFF.

This chain uses TRBV5-1 with TRBJ2-5; the D gene is possibly TRBD2 (6 bases). This CDR3 contains 15 residues. Trimming stripped 0 bases from V and 4 bases from J, with 13 bases between. The germline V gene encodes CDR1 SGHRS and CDR2 YFSETQ. The CDR3: CASSLVAGEAETQYF. DNA for the CDR3: TGCGCCAGCAGCTTGGTAGCCGGGGAGGCAGAGACCCAGTACTTC.

Concerning this clone: This is likely a read error, given that the CDR3 carries no conserved phenylalanine or tryptophan at its end. It is unclear where the CDR3 begins or ends on the DNA, so no DNA is shown, and the CDR3 is as TCRdb lists it. V and J are TRBV28 and TRBJ1-2; the table's TRBD1 call for D was not verified on the DNA. The CDR3 length is 10 residues, termini included. CDR1 and CDR2 from the germline V gene are MDHEN and SYDVKM. The CDR3 protein is CASRQRDRSA.

This chain uses TRBV29-1 with TRBJ2-2; weak D call: TRBD2 (6 bases). This CDR3 is 14 amino acids long. Germline V gene sequence: CDR1 SQVTM, CDR2 ANQGSEA. V lost 5 bases and J lost 2, with 12 bases in between. The CDR3 bases are TGCAGCGTTCTCCGGGACTCTAACACCGGGGAGCTGTTTTTT. It is translated as CSVLRDSNTGELFF.

This sequence joins TRBV7-2 and TRBJ1-3; tentative D call: TRBD1 (6 bases). CDR3 size: 16 residues. The ends were cut back, 4 bases at V and 2 bases at J, with 15 bases in the middle. Germline CDR1 reads SGHTA; CDR2 reads FQGNSA. The CDR3 DNA sequence: TGTGCCAGCAGCTCCTCACAGGGTGGTACTGGAAACACCATATATTTT. This gives the protein CASSSSQGGTGNTIYF.

The V and J genes are TRBV7-2 and TRBJ2-7; 12 bases are a match to TRBD2. The ends lost 3 bases at V and 4 bases at J; junction bases unmatched: 4. This CDR3 region has 15 residues. The V gene's germline CDR1 is SGHTA and CDR2 FQGNSA. The DNA of the CDR3 is TGTGCCAGCAGCTTCCGACTAGCGGGGGAGTACGAGCAGTACTTC. Amino acids: CASSFRLAGEYEQYF.

V usage is TRBV6-5 and J usage is TRBJ2-3; 9 nucleotides match TRBD2. The CDR3 runs 16 residues. Germline V gene lookup returns CDR1 MNHEY and CDR2 SVGAGI. V was clipped by 0 bases and J by 3 bases; unmatched bases: 4. The CDR3, as DNA: TGTGCCAGCAGTTACTCGGCGGGGGGGCCGACAGATACGCAGTATTTT. Its translation: CASSYSAGGPTDTQYF.

V is TRBV14 and J is TRBJ2-2, with TRBD1 matching over 12 bases. After removal of 1 base from V and 1 base from J, the junction contained 4 bases not matched to a gene. The length of the CDR3 is 18 residues. Germline V CDR1 and CDR2: SGHDN, FVKESK. CDR3 protein: CASSQVGTGGLNTGELFF. CDR3 sequence (DNA): TGTGCCAGCAGCCAAGTGGGGACAGGGGGCTTGAACACCGGGGAGCTGTTTTTT.

The chain has TRBV5-4 and TRBJ1-3; 7 nucleotides line up with TRBD1. CDR1 is SGHNT and CDR2 is YYREEE in the germline V gene (reference sequence). The CDR3 spans 14 residues. With 7 bases clipped from V and 0 bases from J, the junction kept 4 bases outside the gene matches. CDR3 bases: TGTGCCAGCTGGGACAGCTACTCTGGAAACACCATATATTTT. Protein product: CASWDSYSGNTIYF.

The CDR3 sequence is CASSPGQIMNTEAFF. For the CDR3, the DNA is TGTGCCAGCTCACCGGGACAGATCATGAACACTGAAGCTTTCTTT. The J gene is TRBJ1-1, the V gene TRBV18; TRBD1 matches 7 bases. The CDR3 is 15 residues long. CDR1 and CDR2 (germline): KGHSH, LQKENI. V shed 3 bases and J 0 bases; nucleotides not matched to a gene: 4.